This T cell receptor beta chain came from a study of blood T cell repertoires in COVID-19 (dated by TCRdb to 2020 to 2021). A note on the overall study: The collaborator samples originated in the United States, Italy and Spain and spanned the acute and convalescent phases of COVID-19. Where HLA class I and class II types were available, the types were taken from metadata supplied by the sample provider, not from assay-based typing. Samples were obtained from the ongoing ImmuneRACE study (first 160 participants) and from 1,254 subjects provided by 6 global collaborators. A freely available public database, intended as a resource for researchers studying the immune response to SARS-CoV-2, is where the repertoires were released. The sample metadata nearly always contained a de-identified subject ID, COVID-19 status, age in years and sex. The prospective study material was composed of cDNA or gDNA derived from T cells, B-cell-depleted T cells, or PBMCs. The dataset comprised deeply sampled blood TCRbeta repertoires from subjects exposed to, actively infected with, or recovered from COVID-19.

Study-wide findings and limitations: The quantity of clinical and demographic metadata differed by source and by participant and was supplied without curation.

TCRbeta CDR3 regions were amplified from genomic DNA by means of the immunoSEQ Assay, a bias-controlled multiplex PCR. Processing in the source paper ran as follows. The number of nucleated cells in each sample was estimated from the amplification of reference gene primers within the assay. Sequence reads were collapsed and filtered to measure the absolute abundance of every unique TCRbeta CDR3 rearrangement. For each sample, productive Simpson clonality was calculated by taking the square root of Simpson's diversity index across productive rearrangements. What TCRdb holds here is the immuneACCESS table cut down to in-frame rearrangements. Part of the clones is not present; checked against another copy, under half of the missing clones reflect an unresolved V gene, and the others are unexplained. The V and J calls and the clone size are those of that table, but D and trimming were determined from the DNA. The sample includes approximately 79,000 clones, with roughly 88% observed a single time. 20% to 25% of the sample is held by the ten biggest clonotypes.

Comment on this clone: Its cognate antigen has yet to be identified. The sample holds no much larger clone one base away, and base qualities are not on file.

The germline V gene provides CDR1 ENHRY and CDR2 SYGVKD. The CDR3 has 16 amino acids, counting the end cysteine and phenylalanine. The read is trimmed to its CDR3 DNA, 48 bases read in frame from base 1. Trimming costs V 2 bases and J 0 bases, and their ends lie 8 bases apart. The collaborating institutions used their own protocols to collect whole blood in K2EDTA tubes. For TCRbeta analysis, collaborators shipped samples as frozen whole blood, isolated PBMCs, or DNA extracted from either of those sample types. The sequence is built from TRBV10-3 and TRBJ2-6; the D gene is perhaps TRBD1, from 6 matching bases. This TCR was sampled from a woman in her 50s with acute or convalescent COVID-19. The sample was peripheral blood. The CDR3 corresponds to CAISEGQRSGANVLTF. The DNA reads as follows: TGTGCCATCAGTGAGGGACAGCGCTCTGGGGCCAACGTCCTGACTTTC.